This T cell receptor (beta chain) was observed in a study of identifying expanded T cells in peripheral blood. Whole-study findings and limits: Two-week clone count variance significantly increased as total template count grew. Over two and four weeks, about 15 and 18 clones changed, versus roughly 1.2 between replicates.

The sample holds a few counts of this clone. Antigen: not known. This CDR3 is 14 amino acids long. Germline V gives CDR1 SNHLY, CDR2 FYNNEI. The germline V and J ends were trimmed by 7 bases and 6 bases, with 19 bases remaining between them. Sequenced by immunoSEQ multiplex PCR; TCRdb stores in-frame clones only, minus some. This sample has under 150,000 clones; about 88% occur once, and the top ten carry more than 7%. No infections or other immune events were documented during collection. This receptor was identified in a person between 18 and 75 years old in good health. The sequenced material came from blood. The chain carries TRBV2 and TRBJ2-7, with D hard to call. DNA for the CDR3: TGTGCCAGCACCCTAGGCCTGGCAGCCGGCGAGCAGTACTTC. The encoded protein is CASTLGLAAGEQYF.